A single sample is the source of the 5 T cell receptor beta chains below, sequenced in a study of T cells in women clearing cervical HPV infection. Profiled with immunoSEQ multiplex PCR; TCRdb holds only in-frame clones, not every one. This sample lists about 34,000 clones; its ten largest clones have more than 1.2%. The sequenced sample was blood buffy coat. The receptors shown here come from a woman aged 18 to 75 with a cervical HPV16 infection that either progressed to CIN3+ or cleared (not recorded which).

A remark on this clone: The read comes to an end 3 residues before the CDR3 does, leaving the germline J gene to fill in the end. The chain links TRBV5-1 to TRBJ2-7, with D maybe TRBD2 (6 bases). V lost 6 bases and J lost 0, with 13 bases in between. The CDR3 extends over 14 amino acids. Germline CDR1 SGHRS, CDR2 YFSETQ. The CDR3 DNA, read in part, is TGCGCCAGCAAAGGTCGGGACTCCTCCTACGAG. It is translated as CASKGRDSSYE. The full CDR3 protein reads CASKGRDSSYEQYF.

Note on this clone: The read halts 3 residues ahead of the CDR3 end, with the missing end drawn from the germline J gene. The chain employs TRBV7-9 and TRBJ1-5, with 8 positions matching TRBD1. CDR1 and CDR2 from the germline V gene are SEHNR and FQNEAQ (reference sequence). V trimming: 4 bases; J trimming: 7 bases; junction bases outside the gene matches: 6. The CDR3 sequence is 14 residues long. The sequenced part of the CDR3 DNA is TGTGCCAGCAGCTCCGGACAGGGAGGACAGCCC. Encoded protein: CASSSGQGGQP. The whole CDR3 sequence reads CASSSGQGGQPQHF.

For this clone: The read gets to within 3 residues of the CDR3 end, and the germline J gene fills in the rest. The chain carries TRBV5-1 and TRBJ1-6; TRBD1 might be the D (5 bases). Germline lookup yields CDR1 SGHRS and CDR2 YFSETQ. This CDR3 has 15 amino acids. The V end was cut by 4 bases, the J end by 7 bases, with 15 bases between. CDR3 bases read: TGCGCCAGCAGCGCGGCGGGGGAGAGGAATTCACCC. Its translation: CASSAAGERNSP. The complete CDR3 protein is CASSAAGERNSPLHF.

Notes on this clone: The read terminates 3 residues before the CDR3 end, so the remaining end is supplied by the germline J gene. The chain recombines TRBV7-9 with TRBJ1-2; TRBD1 matches at 8 bases. This CDR3 is built from 11 residues. In germline, CDR1 is SEHNR, CDR2 FQNEAQ (reference sequence). The CDR3 loop reads CASGQGPDYTF. The sequenced part of the CDR3 DNA is TGTGCCAGCGGACAGGGACCCGAC.

As for this clone: Coverage ceases 3 residues before the CDR3 finishes, and the germline J gene fills in the end. This chain joins TRBV30 and TRBJ2-5, with 8 bases matching TRBD1. Germline trimming cut 8 bases from V and 0 bases from J; bases unmatched to any gene: 8. CDR1 is GTSNPN and CDR2 is SVGIG in the germline V gene (reference sequence). The CDR3 has 14 amino acids. CDR3 DNA (partial): TGTGCCGCTAGGACAGGGAGGTACCAAGAGACC. Amino acids: CAARTGRYQET. The full CDR3 protein is CAARTGRYQETQYF.